One and the same sample provided the 19 T cell receptor beta chains below, sequenced in a study of identical twins (dated by TCRdb to about 2016). The library was produced with 5' RACE. TCRdb lists the instrument as Illumina HiSeq 2000. TCRdb trimmed the raw reads at Q25, called clones with MiXCR and kept productive beta chains. Entries are consolidated by CDR3 protein sequence, retaining the most common genes and DNA. The sample profile shows just under 650,000 distinct CDR3 sequences; around 7.4% of them were found once. 1.5% to 2% of the sample belongs to the ten largest clones. This same sample was also part of a study on yellow fever vaccine responses in identical twins.

Source material: PBMCs. The source of these receptors is a woman aged 18 to 35 in good health.

The rearrangement links TRBV6-4 to TRBJ1-1, with D perhaps matching TRBD1 (5 bases). The V end was cut by 6 bases, the J end by 0 bases, with 11 bases between. CDR3 length equals 14 residues. The germline V gene has CDR1 MRHNA and CDR2 SNTAGT. The CDR3 coding sequence is TGTGCCAGCAGACCCGGGGGGTTGAACACTGAAGCTTTCTTT. Its translation: CASRPGGLNTEAFF.

This clonotype came up many times. At one of its ends the junction is not consistent with the germline gene, which may arise from a read error. The J gene is TRBJ2-2, the V gene TRBV10-3; D not certain. This CDR3 has 13 residues. Germline V gene sequence: CDR1 ENHRY, CDR2 SYGVKD. CDR3 region: CAISESFVWELFF. The CDR3 region has the DNA TGTGCCATCAGCGAGTCTTTCGTTTGGGAGCTGTTTTTT.

Many counts were recorded for this clonotype. This chain uses TRBV24-1 with TRBJ1-5; 8 bases line up with TRBD1. CDR3 length: 15 residues. Germline CDR1 and CDR2: KGHDR and SFDVKD. V trimming: 4 bases; J trimming: 4 bases; junction bases outside the gene matches: 5. CDR3 residues: CATSESTGGNQPQHF. CDR3 sequence (DNA): TGTGCCACCAGTGAATCAACAGGGGGGAATCAGCCCCAGCATTTT.

The sample holds many counts of this clonotype. J is TRBJ2-1 and V is TRBV20-1; 9 positions match TRBD1. The CDR3 consists of 14 residues. V lost 6 bases and J lost 6; bases outside the gene matches: 9. The V gene's germline CDR1 is DFQATT and CDR2 SNEGSKA (reference sequence). The CDR3 nucleotides read TGCAGTGCCCGGGACAGGGATCGCGGCAATGAGCAGTTCTTC. It codes for CSARDRDRGNEQFF.

This clonotype came up a few times. V and J are TRBV27 and TRBJ2-5, with D tentatively TRBD2 (5 bases). The CDR3 has 15 residues. Germline V gene sequence: CDR1 MNHEY, CDR2 SMNVEV (reference sequence). Trimming left V 2 bases short and J 5 bases short, with 15 bases between. CDR3 bases: TGTGCCAGCAGTTTAAGGCTAGCAGCCGGGGAGACCCAGTACTTC. Translation: CASSLRLAAGETQYF.

This clonotype was seen repeatedly, ten times or more. The chain combines TRBV12-3 or TRBV12-4 with TRBJ2-7; either TRBD1 or TRBD2 may fit D (6 bases each). The CDR3 loop spans 14 amino acids. V dropped 1 base and J dropped 4 bases, with 11 bases sitting between them. CDR3 sequence (DNA): TGTGCCAGCAGTTTAGGCAGGGGACTTTACGAGCAGTACTTC. It yields the protein CASSLGRGLYEQYF.

This clonotype was found many times. This chain links TRBV7-8 with TRBJ2-5, with D unresolved. The V end was cut by 0 bases, the J end by 5 bases, with 7 bases between. The germline gives CDR1 SGHVS, CDR2 FQNEAQ. This CDR3 is 13 amino acids long. The CDR3 spells CASSLAGWETQYF. CDR3 in DNA: TGTGCCAGCAGCTTAGCTGGCTGGGAGACCCAGTACTTC.

This clonotype was picked up many times. V is TRBV12-3 or TRBV12-4 and J is TRBJ1-6; 8 nucleotides align to TRBD1. With V trimmed by 5 bases and J by 4 bases, 4 bases remained unmatched. The CDR3 is made up of 15 amino acids. CDR3 DNA sequence: TGTGCCAGCAGTGCAGGGGGCGCGTATAATTCACCCCTCCACTTT. Its translation: CASSAGGAYNSPLHF.

Points on this clonotype: One end of the junction fails to match germline, which may point to a read error. J is TRBJ2-1 and V is TRBV12-3 or TRBV12-4, with 8 bases lining up with TRBD2. The CDR3 contains 15 residues. CDR3 residues: CASSFRTSSNNEQFF. The CDR3 DNA sequence: TGTGCCAGCAGTTTCCGGACTAGCTCCAACAATGAGCAGTTCTTC.

This clonotype has more than one count but fewer than ten. The CDR3 sequence is CASSQSRAYYGYTF. The CDR3 coding sequence is TGTGCCAGCAGCCAATCCAGGGCTTATTATGGCTACACCTTC. J is TRBJ1-2 and V is TRBV6-1; maybe TRBD1 (5 bases). The CDR3 has 14 residues. The V end lost 6 bases, the J end lost 5 bases, and 16 bases lay between the germline ends. Germline-derived CDR1 and CDR2 are MNHNS and SASEGT.

This clonotype was detected ten times or more. The chain has TRBV7-6 and TRBJ1-6; D gene ambiguous. Germline V gives CDR1 SGHVS, CDR2 FNYEAQ. There are 14 residues in the CDR3. Trimming cost V 4 bases and J 6 bases, with 10 bases left between them. The CDR3 sequence: CASSYADFNSPLHF. The CDR3 DNA reads as TGTGCCAGCAGCTACGCGGATTTTAATTCACCCCTCCACTTT.

This clonotype was seen repeatedly, ten times or more. The chain has TRBV5-1 and TRBJ2-1; the D gene is possibly TRBD1 (6 bases). The germline gives CDR1 SGHRS, CDR2 YFSETQ. Trimming took off 3 bases at V and 5 bases at J, with 15 bases between the two ends. The CDR3 has 15 amino acids. The CDR3 nucleotides are TGCGCCAGCAGCTCGACAGGTTCGATCAACAATGAGCAGTTCTTC. This codes for CASSSTGSINNEQFF.

This clonotype was seen a handful of times. This chain uses TRBV6-5 with TRBJ2-5, with D perhaps matching TRBD1 (5 bases). This CDR3 comprises 15 residues. The germline V gene has CDR1 MNHEY and CDR2 SVGAGI. V dropped 0 bases and J dropped 5 bases, with 13 bases sitting between them. The CDR3 is CASSYSLGVRETQYF. In DNA, the CDR3 is TGTGCCAGCAGTTACTCCCTAGGGGTGAGGGAGACCCAGTACTTC.

This clonotype turned up a few times. The CDR3 DNA reads as TGTGCCAGCAGCTTATCTAGCGGGGTCTTCCACGAGCAGTACGTC. Translation gives CASSLSSGVFHEQYV. The J gene is TRBJ2-7, the V gene TRBV7-9, with TRBD2 identical over 9 bases. The J segment lost 5 bases and the V segment lost 2 bases, leaving 7 bases of the junction unmatched. Germline V gene lookup returns CDR1 SEHNR and CDR2 FQNEAQ (reference sequence). The CDR3 is made up of 15 amino acids.

The table lists this clonotype with many counts. This rearrangement joins TRBV7-9 to TRBJ1-2, with TRBD1 as a possible D gene (5 bases). The CDR3 has 14 residues. The germline V gene has CDR1 SEHNR and CDR2 FQNEAQ (reference sequence). Trimming cost V 1 base and J 7 bases, with 13 bases left between them. The CDR3 reads CASSLGPGSLGYTF. In DNA, the CDR3 is TGTGCCAGCAGCTTAGGCCCAGGGTCTCTTGGCTACACCTTC.

This clonotype was detected only a few times. The rearrangement uses TRBV5-1 and TRBJ2-7, with D perhaps matching TRBD2 (5 bases). The germline V gene encodes CDR1 SGHRS and CDR2 YFSETQ. The CDR3 sequence is 12 residues long. V dropped 0 bases and J dropped 5 bases, with 6 bases sitting between them. CDR3 coding DNA: TGCGCCAGCAGCTTGGAAGCGGACGAGCAGTACTTC. Its protein product is CASSLEADEQYF.

This clonotype was seen at least ten times. This chain connects TRBV7-9 to TRBJ1-1; D not resolved. Germline V gives CDR1 SEHNR, CDR2 FQNEAQ (reference sequence). The ends were cut back, 7 bases at V and 7 bases at J, with 19 bases in the middle. The CDR3 consists of 14 residues. The CDR3 here is CASTLINSAVEAFF. The CDR3 bases are TGTGCCAGCACCCTAATCAACAGTGCCGTTGAAGCTTTCTTT.

CDR3 residues: CASSVGPRGGLDNSPLHF. The CDR3 DNA sequence: TGTGCCAGCAGCGTTGGACCCAGGGGTGGGCTTGATAATTCACCCCTCCACTTT. The J gene is TRBJ1-6, the V gene TRBV9; D may be TRBD1 (6 bases). The CDR3 consists of 18 residues. Per the germline V gene, CDR1 is SGDLS and CDR2 is YYNGEE. Deletions cut 2 bases from V and 5 bases from J, with 20 bases between.

This clonotype was seen only a few times. V is TRBV12-3 or TRBV12-4 and J is TRBJ2-7, with TRBD2 as a possible D gene (5 bases). CDR3 length equals 12 residues. The germline V and J ends were trimmed by 11 bases and 4 bases, with 15 bases remaining between them. CDR3 loop: CASSPGIYEQYF. The CDR3 nucleotides are TGTGCCTCCTCCCCGGGGATATACGAGCAGTACTTC.